Below, 9 T cell receptor beta chains from the same sample are listed, as sequenced in a study of blood T cells in healthy people across ages. The use of a sample-barcoded 5' primer and a J-beta primer mix characterized a second PCR of about 7 to 12 cycles. TCRdb reprocessed the 5' RACE reads via MiXCR and lists one record per CDR3 protein. The sample includes about 780,000 distinct CDR3 sequences, more than 35% seen only once; the top ten take 18%. Sequencing used blood. The source is an older man in good health.

This clonotype was picked up a small number of times. The chain is built from TRBV24-1 and TRBJ2-3; 7 positions agree with TRBD2. The CDR3 runs to 17 residues. The V and J ends lost 3 bases and 2 bases, in that order; junction bases with no gene match: 10. From germline, CDR1 is KGHDR and CDR2 SFDVKD. The CDR3 sequence: CATSDIPFGTTTDTQYF. The DNA of the CDR3 is TGTGCCACCAGTGATATCCCCTTCGGGACTACCACAGATACGCAGTATTTT.

The V call is TRBV20-1, the J call TRBJ2-3; 9 bases are shared with TRBD1. V dropped 5 bases and J dropped 2; count of bases not matched to a gene: 11. The CDR3 is 16 residues long. Germline V CDR1 and CDR2: DFQATT, SNEGSKA (reference sequence). The CDR3 DNA is TGCAGTGCTCTTCCCCCGACAGGGGGTCTCACAGATACGCAGTATTTT. Translated: CSALPPTGGLTDTQYF.

This clonotype was seen more than once but under ten times. The chain recombines TRBV27 with TRBJ2-2; 7 nucleotides agree with TRBD2. Trimming took 2 bases from V and 9 from J; bases not matched to a gene: 9. Germline values: CDR1 MNHEY, CDR2 SMNVEV (reference sequence). The CDR3 sequence is 15 residues long. The CDR3 is CASSLAGDGDRELFF. The CDR3, as DNA: TGTGCCAGCAGTTTAGCGGGAGATGGGGACCGGGAGCTGTTTTTT.

In its sample, this clonotype was seen a few times. This chain uses TRBV2 with TRBJ2-7, with D tentatively TRBD1 (5 bases). CDR3 length: 13 amino acids. Germline CDR1 is SNHLY and CDR2 is FYNNEI. The V and J ends lost 2 bases and 6 bases respectively, with 11 bases between them. CDR3 in amino acids: CASSEIRGGEQYF. The CDR3 nucleotides read TGTGCCAGCAGTGAAATAAGGGGTGGCGAGCAGTACTTC.

As to this clonotype: Since a much larger clone is just one base distant, this may be a read error. This chain uses TRBV5-5 with TRBJ2-1; TRBD2 matches 11 bases. CDR3 size: 16 residues. CDR1 is SGHKS, CDR2 YYEKEE, per germline (reference sequence). CDR3 nucleotides: TGTGCCAGCAGCTGGGGGACTAGCGGCTCCTACAGTGAGCAGTTCTTC. Protein sequence: CASSWGTSGSYSEQFF.

This clonotype has only a few counts. J is TRBJ1-2 and V is TRBV28, with no clear D. Trimming removed 4 bases at V and 4 bases at J, with 10 bases between. The CDR3 length is 13 residues. Germline V gene data show CDR1 as MDHEN and CDR2 as SYDVKM. This chain's CDR3 is CASSSTVGYGYTF. CDR3 sequence (DNA): TGTGCCAGCAGTTCTACAGTAGGCTATGGCTACACCTTC.

This clonotype was counted only a few times. The chain has TRBV6-5 and TRBJ2-1; tentative D call: TRBD1 (6 bases). Trimming took off 6 bases at V and 5 bases at J, with 14 bases between the two ends. From germline, CDR1 is MNHEY and CDR2 SVGAGI. The CDR3 has 14 residues. The CDR3 loop is CASRGGRRDNEQFF. The CDR3 DNA reads TGTGCCAGCAGAGGGGGACGTCGAGACAATGAGCAGTTCTTC.

This clonotype was counted once. The missing conserved phenylalanine or tryptophan at the end of this CDR3 makes a read error likely. The rearrangement uses TRBV12-3 or TRBV12-4 and TRBJ2-7, with 7 bases lining up with TRBD1. The V and J ends lost 3 bases and 6 bases, in that order; junction bases with no gene match: 20. There are 18 residues in the CDR3. CDR3: CASSLVSSHRQGRGEQYY. The CDR3 region has the DNA TGTGCCAGCAGTTTGGTTTCGAGCCATAGACAGGGCCGGGGCGAGCAGTACTAC.

As for this clonotype: One junction end disagrees with the germline gene, perhaps due to a read error. For the CDR3, the DNA is TGTGCCATCAGTGAAGACAGGTCTAACTATGGCCACACCTTC. It is translated as CAISEDRSNYGHTF. V is TRBV10-3 and J is TRBJ1-2; weak D call: TRBD1 (6 bases). Looked up from germline, CDR1 is ENHRY and CDR2 is SYGVKD. The CDR3 is 14 residues long.